These T cell receptor beta chains were read from a single sample in a study of T-cell reconstitution after alpha-beta-depleted transplantation in children. TCRdb reanalysed the PCR reads using MiXCR and keeps one entry per CDR3 protein. Of 500,000 to 750,000 distinct CDR3 sequences in the sample, 10% to 15% are singletons; the top ten hold 2% to 2.5%. This material consisted of PBMCs, mostly from graft donor cells, taken 360 days after TCRalphabeta/CD19-depleted stem cell transplant. These receptors originate from a male patient younger than 18 who had a stem cell transplant for acute myeloid leukemia, so the T cells may come from the graft donor. Both conserved end residues are part of each CDR3. The D gene is left open where the match is weak. Clone size is not always given. Where it is, it says once, few, many or a class for expanded clones.

12,few,TRBJ2-7,TRBV20-1,-,TGCAGTGCTGCCACCGGGACCCCGGGGCAGTACTTC,CSAATGTPGQYF
15,few,TRBJ2-7,TRBV25-1,TRBD2,TGTGCCAGCAGTGACCGTGGGAGGGCCGCCTACGAGCAGTACTTC,CASSDRGRAAYEQYF
12,few,TRBJ2-7,TRBV20-1,-,TGCAGTGCTACCTGGGTGGCAAACGAGCAGTACTTC,CSATWVANEQYF
13,few,TRBJ2-5,TRBV7-2,-,TGTGCCAGCAATAGAGGTGTTGTAGAGACCCAGTACTTC,CASNRGVVETQYF
12,-,TRBJ1-5,TRBV28,-,TGTGCCAGCAGTTCAAACCATCAGCCCCAGCATTTT,CASSSNHQPQHF
15,few,TRBJ2-7,TRBV5-1,TRBD2,TGCGCCAGCAGCTTGGGAGAGCGGGAGGGGTACGAGCAGTACTTC,CASSLGEREGYEQYF
15,-,TRBJ2-1,TRBV7-2,TRBD1,TGTGCCAGCAGCTTAGCCGGGACAGCCAACAATGAGCAGTTCTTC,CASSLAGTANNEQFF
14,many,TRBJ1-2,TRBV29-1,TRBD1,TGCAGCGTTGAGGACAGGGGGAATAACTATGGCTACACCTTC,CSVEDRGNNYGYTF
14,-,TRBJ2-7,TRBV7-8,TRBD2,TGTGCCAGCAGCCTCAGCGGGGTGGGCTACGAGCAGTACTTC,CASSLSGVGYEQYF
12,-,TRBJ2-3,TRBV3-1,-,TGTGCCAGCAGCGAACGGGAGGATACGCAGTATTTT,CASSEREDTQYF
18,few,TRBJ2-3,TRBV28,TRBD1,TGTGCCAGCAGCCTCACAGGGGCCCAAGGTTCTAGCACAGATACGCAGTATTTT,CASSLTGAQGSSTDTQYF
15,few,TRBJ2-3,TRBV20-1,-,TGCAGTGCTAGGACGGGTCCCGTACCGGCAGATACGCAGTATTTT,CSARTGPVPADTQYF
18,-,TRBJ2-1,TRBV15,TRBD2,TGTGCCACCAGCAGTACTAGCGGGAGGGCCTTGGCCTACAATGAGCAGTTCTTC,CATSSTSGRALAYNEQFF
14,-,TRBJ1-5,TRBV2,-,TGTGCCAGCACCCGGGATCTTAGCAATCAGCCCCAGCATTTT,CASTRDLSNQPQHF
19,few,TRBJ2-1,TRBV10-3,TRBD1,TGTGCCATCAGTGTGGGGAGGCAAAGGTGGGACAGGGGGCTCAATGAGCAGTTCTTC,CAISVGRQRWDRGLNEQFF
12,-,TRBJ2-2,TRBV24-1,-,TGTGCCACCGACGGCAAGACCGGGGAGCTGTTTTTT,CATDGKTGELFF
16,few,TRBJ2-7,TRBV27,-,TGTGCCAGCAGTTTATCGCGGGCTGGAGGTAACTACGAGCAGTACTTC,CASSLSRAGGNYEQYF
16,once,TRBJ2-2,TRBV20-1,TRBD2,TGCAGTGCTAGAACTGGGACTAGGGTTTATGACGGGGAGCTGTTTTTT,CSARTGTRVYDGELFF
14,many,TRBJ1-2,TRBV12-3/TRBV12-4,TRBD1,TGTGCCAGCAGTCCCCGGACAGGGGGATATGGCTACACCTTC,CASSPRTGGYGYTF
15,few,TRBJ2-5,TRBV18,-,TGTGCCAGCTCACCACCAAACAGGGGGGGAGAGACCCAGTACTTC,CASSPPNRGGETQYF
15,many,TRBJ2-1,TRBV12-3/TRBV12-4,-,TGTGCCAGCAGTTTTCACGCAGGGGTCTACAATGAGCAGTTCTTC,CASSFHAGVYNEQFF
13,-,TRBJ2-2,TRBV20-1,-,TGCAGTGCTAGAGAATATAACACCGGGGAGCTGTTTTTT,CSAREYNTGELFF
14,-,TRBJ2-7,TRBV7-6,TRBD1,TGTGCCAGCAGCGTAGGGACAGGGACGTACGAGCAGTACTTC,CASSVGTGTYEQYF
16,once,TRBJ1-6,TRBV4-3,-,TGCGCCAGCAGCCAAGATGGGATGGCGTCAGGCTCACCCCTCCACTTT,CASSQDGMASGSPLHF
19,few,TRBJ2-2,TRBV6-2/TRBV6-3,TRBD2,TGTGCCAGCAGTTACCCCCTAGCGGGAGGGCCCGGTGACACCGGGGAGCTGTTTTTT,CASSYPLAGGPGDTGELFF
16,-,TRBJ1-1,TRBV20-1,-,TGCAGTGCTAGAGACTATCGGCCTTCCCCCGACACTGAAGCTTTCTTT,CSARDYRPSPDTEAFF
16,few,TRBJ2-1,TRBV12-3/TRBV12-4,TRBD2,TGTGCCAGCAGTTCACCGGGACTAGCTTACTACAATGAGCAGTTCTTC,CASSSPGLAYYNEQFF
14,few,TRBJ2-1,TRBV27,-,TGTGCCAGCGCATCCGGGACGCCTTACAATGAGCAGTTCTTC,CASASGTPYNEQFF
11,many,TRBJ2-1,TRBV18,-,TGTGCCAGCTCACCAGAAGAGGAGCAGTTCTTC,CASSPEEEQFF
14,many,TRBJ1-6,TRBV29-1,-,TGCAGCGTTGGCGGGGGACCCAATAATTCACCCCTCCACTTT,CSVGGGPNNSPLHF
15,-,TRBJ2-5,TRBV7-2,-,TGTGCCAGCAGCAGAAAGACTGCATGGGGAGAGACCCAGTACTTC,CASSRKTAWGETQYF
13,-,TRBJ2-7,TRBV20-1,-,TGCAGTGGTATCAGAATAGCGGTGTACGAGCAGTACTTC,CSGIRIAVYEQYF
15,many,TRBJ2-3,TRBV12-3/TRBV12-4,-,TGTGCCAGCAGTTCCCCCGGGACTCACACAGATACGCAGTATTTT,CASSSPGTHTDTQYF
14,few,TRBJ2-7,TRBV29-1,TRBD1,TGCAGCGTTGAGACACAGGGGGCTAAGTACGAGCAGTACTTC,CSVETQGAKYEQYF
14,many,TRBJ2-7,TRBV18,-,TGTGCCAGCTCACCACAAAGGTCGCCCTACGAGCAGTACTTC,CASSPQRSPYEQYF
16,many,TRBJ2-7,TRBV7-8,TRBD2,TGTGCCAGCAGCTTAGGGGGACTAGCGGGAGCCTACGAGCAGTACTTC,CASSLGGLAGAYEQYF
12,-,TRBJ2-3,TRBV28,-,TGTGCCAGCAGATCCGGGGTTGATACGCAGTATTTT,CASRSGVDTQYF
15,many,TRBJ2-7,TRBV12-3/TRBV12-4,TRBD2,TGTGCCAGCAGAACTAGCGGGAGGGCCGGCTACGAGCAGTACTTC,CASRTSGRAGYEQYF
14,few,TRBJ2-1,TRBV5-1,-,TGCGCCAGCAGCTTCCCAGGACAGTACAATGAGCAGTTCTTC,CASSFPGQYNEQFF
15,few,TRBJ2-5,TRBV7-7,-,TGTGCTAGCAGCTTATACGGGACATCTCAAGAGACCCAGTACTTC,CASSLYGTSQETQYF
19,-,TRBJ2-1,TRBV2,TRBD1,TGTGCCAGCAGCCCTGGGGCACAGGGGGACTTCTTGGTTTACAATGAGCAGTTCTTC,CASSPGAQGDFLVYNEQFF
14,-,TRBJ2-5,TRBV7-2,-,TGTGCCAGCAGGGGTAGCTTATGGCAAGAGACCCAGTACTTC,CASRGSLWQETQYF
15,many,TRBJ2-1,TRBV28,-,TGTGCCAGCAGTTTAGATGGTAGCTCCTACAATGAGCAGTTCTTC,CASSLDGSSYNEQFF
15,-,TRBJ1-5,TRBV5-1,-,TGCGCCAGCAGCTTGGCGGGGTTCTTCAATCAGCCCCAGCATTTT,CASSLAGFFNQPQHF
16,few,TRBJ2-1,TRBV9,-,TGTGCCAGCAGCGTAGAGGGGGGGGATGGAGGCGATGAGCAGTTCTTC,CASSVEGGDGGDEQFF
15,-,TRBJ2-1,TRBV5-1,TRBD2,TGCGCCAGCAGTTCTGGACTAGCGTTATACAATGAGCAGTTCTTC,CASSSGLALYNEQFF
12,-,TRBJ2-7,TRBV29-1,-,TGCAGCGTAGGGTCTCAATCCTACGAGCAGTACTTC,CSVGSQSYEQYF
15,few,TRBJ2-3,TRBV7-3,TRBD1,TGTGCCAGCAGCCCACAGGGGATTAGCACAGATACGCAGTATTTT,CASSPQGISTDTQYF
16,-,TRBJ2-7,TRBV11-2,TRBD2,TGTGCCAGCAGCTTAGTAGGACTAGCGGTGCTACGCGAGCAGTACTTC,CASSLVGLAVLREQYF
17,many,TRBJ2-3,TRBV10-3,-,TGTGCCATCAGTGAGTCTTTGGGGGCGACGGGTCCAGATACGCAGTATTTT,CAISESLGATGPDTQYF
15,-,TRBJ2-2,TRBV29-1,-,TGCAGCGCCGGTAGCGTCCTGGGAAACACCGGGGAGCTGTTTTTT,CSAGSVLGNTGELFF